This T cell receptor beta chain came from a study of response to subunit inactivated influenza vaccine. Findings of the study overall: The authors suggested that few new T cells are recruited per seasonal influenza vaccination.

Comment on this clonotype: Its cognate antigen is unknown.

TCRdb used MiXCR to reprocess the RT-PCR reads, holding one entry per CDR3 protein. Among under 200,000 distinct CDR3 sequences listed, about 10% were seen once. The germline V gene has CDR1 DFQATT and CDR2 SNEGSKA (reference sequence). V was shortened by 3 bases and J by 0 bases, with 21 bases between the two germline ends. The CDR3 has 18 amino acids. This TCR derives from a man in his fifties or sixties who received an inactivated influenza vaccine. The chain employs TRBV20-1 and TRBJ1-5; maybe TRBD1 (6 bases). The starting material was CD8+ T cells sorted from PBMCs, obtained less than 30 months after vaccination. The CDR3 DNA is TGCAGTGCTAGCTCCGAAAGGACAGATGGTTTTAGCAATCAGCCCCAGCATTTT. Amino acid sequence: CSASSERTDGFSNQPQHF.